This T cell receptor (beta chain) was profiled in a study of blood T cells in healthy people across ages. V lost 0 bases and J lost 1; bases outside the gene matches: 7. CDR1 is SGHKS and CDR2 is YYEKEE in the germline V gene (reference sequence). The length of the CDR3 is 17 residues. The study's findings and limits: Higher diversity and more naive CD4+ cells were features of long-lived donors, compared to aged donors.

A second about 6 to 12 cycle PCR used barcoded and J-beta primers. TCRdb reanalysed the 5' RACE reads using MiXCR and keeps one entry per CDR3 protein. The data show around 500,000 distinct CDR3 sequences, 47% seen once. As to this clonotype: The antigen is unknown.

The chain has TRBV5-5 and TRBJ2-3, with 8 bases lining up with TRBD1. The TCR was taken from a man at least 80 years old in good health. Material for sequencing was blood. CDR3 in amino acids: CASSLVPTGGGTDTQYF. For the CDR3, the DNA is TGTGCCAGCAGCTTGGTCCCTACAGGGGGTGGCACAGATACGCAGTATTTT. The full variable domain, with the rest looked up from reference TRBV5-5 and TRBJ2-3, is DAGVTQSPTHLIKTRGQQVTLRCSPISGHKSVSWYQQVLGQGPQFIFQYYEKEERGRGNFPDRFSARQFPNYSSELNVNALLLGDSALYLCASSLVPTGGGTDTQYFGPGTRLTVL.